The T cell receptor beta chain under discussion was sequenced for a study of T-cell reconstitution after alpha-beta-depleted transplantation in children. This clonotype was detected only a few times. The antigen is not known. Germline assignment: CDR1 KGHDR and CDR2 SFDVKD. The CDR3 has 14 amino acids. The V gene lost 6 bases and the J gene lost 3 bases, with 10 bases spanning the gap. Library preparation (for TCRbeta) was performed with unique molecular identifiers. TCRdb processed the PCR reads anew with MiXCR; each CDR3 protein has one entry. The profile shows some 840,000 distinct CDR3 sequences, roughly 16% of them singletons. Study-wide results and limits: There were some patients whose high TCRbeta diversity at day 60 came from surviving recipient T cells and thymic progenitors. Fresh T-cell production supplied most of the T-cell counts and diversity seen one year after transplant. Alpha-beta T cells present about two months after transplant were reported to originate from several hundred expanded graft clones.

This TCR was sampled from a male patient aged 5 to 17 who had a stem cell transplant for acute lymphoblastic leukemia, so the T cells may come from the graft donor. This material consisted of PBMCs, mostly from graft donor cells, taken 360 days after TCRalphabeta/CD19-depleted stem cell transplant. The rearrangement uses TRBV24-1 and TRBJ1-4; D not certain. CDR3 coding DNA: TGTGCCACCAGTCAAGGGTTGGCTAATGAAAAACTGTTTTTT. As protein: CATSQGLANEKLFF.